A single sample gave rise to the 24 T cell receptor beta chains below, sequenced in a study of T cell responses to AZD1222 COVID-19 vaccine. Assay: immunoSEQ multiplex PCR; the TCRdb copy retains only in-frame clones and omits some. Among 70,000 or so clones listed, roughly 87% were seen once. This specimen consisted of peripheral blood, obtained on day 0 of AZD1222 vaccination. The origin of the receptors is an adult in good health.

This clone appeared once. V and J are TRBV5-1 and TRBJ2-7; 8 bases map to TRBD1. Germline V gene data show CDR1 as SGHRS and CDR2 as YFSETQ. The CDR3 sequence is 14 residues long. J lost 3 bases, V lost 3 bases, and 5 bases had no gene match. CDR3 residues: CASSYGTGDYEQYF. CDR3 sequence (DNA): TGCGCCAGCAGCTACGGGACAGGAGACTACGAGCAGTACTTC.

This chain links TRBV7-9 with TRBJ1-4, with D perhaps matching TRBD1 (5 bases). Trimming left V 4 bases short and J 6 bases short, with 15 bases between. Germline V lookup: CDR1 SEHNR, CDR2 FQNEAQ (reference sequence). The CDR3 has 15 residues. Written as DNA, the CDR3 is TGTGCCAGCAGCTACAGGAAGGGGACGCATGAAAAACTGTTTTTT. The encoded protein is CASSYRKGTHEKLFF. Complete variable domain (other parts from reference TRBV7-9 and TRBJ1-4): DTGVSQNPRHKITKRGQNVTFRCDPISEHNRLYWYRQTLGQGPEFLTYFQNEAQLEKSRLLSDRFSAERPKGSFSTLEIQRTEQGDSAMYLCASSYRKGTHEKLFFGSGTQLSVL.

The chain links TRBV30 to TRBJ1-3; 9 bases align to TRBD1. V shed 4 bases, J shed 7 bases, and the junction held 5 bases outside the gene matches. CDR1 and CDR2 (germline): GTSNPN, SVGIG (reference sequence). This CDR3 has 13 residues. The CDR3 DNA reads TGTGCCTGGAAGATACAGGGGGCGAACACCATATATTTT. It codes for CAWKIQGANTIYF.

CDR3 residues: CAWSVPRGQQFF. CDR3 sequence (DNA): TGTGCCTGGAGTGTACCCCGGGGCCAGCAGTTCTTC. The rearrangement uses TRBV30 and TRBJ2-1, with D perhaps assigned TRBD1 or TRBD2 (5 bases each). Germline values: CDR1 GTSNPN, CDR2 SVGIG (reference sequence). The CDR3 extends over 12 amino acids. V was cut by 0 bases and J by 11 bases, with 11 bases left in between.

This chain joins TRBV3-1 (or the pseudogene TRBV3-2) and TRBJ2-5, with no clear D. Trimming removed 3 bases at V and 5 bases at J, with 16 bases between. The CDR3 is 15 residues long. Germline values: CDR1 LGHDT, CDR2 YNNKEL (reference sequence). CDR3 nucleotides: TGTGCCAGCAGCCACTCTCACGTGAGGCAGGAGACCCAGTACTTC. Its protein product is CASSHSHVRQETQYF.

The genes are TRBV12-5 and TRBJ1-1; D ambiguous. V was pared by 1 base and J by 4 bases, with 7 bases between. CDR1 LGHNT and CDR2 FRNRAP come from the germline V gene. The CDR3 length is 13 residues. Here the CDR3 DNA reads TGTGCTAGTGGTTTGGGTGAGGGCACTGAAGCTTTCTTT. Encoded protein: CASGLGEGTEAFF.

The chain joins TRBV4-1 to TRBJ2-1; 7 nucleotides line up with TRBD2. Per germline, CDR1 MGHRA and CDR2 YSYEKL. The ends lost 4 bases at V and 8 bases at J; junction bases unmatched: 11. This CDR3 has 15 residues. The CDR3 region has the DNA TGCGCCAGCAGCCGTGGGAGGGCCGGGAGAGATGAGCAGTTCTTC. Protein: CASSRGRAGRDEQFF.

The V call is TRBV9, the J call TRBJ2-1; D might be TRBD1 (5 bases). Germline V CDR1 and CDR2: SGDLS, YYNGEE. V was pared by 0 bases and J by 2 bases, with 9 bases between. The CDR3 runs 15 residues. CDR3 region: CASSVGRATYNEQFF. The CDR3 region has the DNA TGTGCCAGCAGCGTAGGCAGGGCCACCTACAATGAGCAGTTCTTC.

This clone was detected only once. The chain combines TRBV5-1 with TRBJ2-5; no firm D call. Germline V gene data show CDR1 as SGHRS and CDR2 as YFSETQ. Deletions cut 1 base from V and 3 bases from J, with 13 bases between. The CDR3 spans 15 residues. In DNA, the CDR3 is TGCGCCAGCAGCTTGTCGGTATATCTTGAAGAGACCCAGTACTTC. Translating it yields CASSLSVYLEETQYF.

The chain combines TRBV13 with TRBJ2-1, with 14 bases identical to TRBD2. Germline loops: CDR1 PRHDT, CDR2 FYEKMQ (reference sequence). The CDR3 spans 19 residues. V was pared by 2 bases and J by 0 bases, with 6 bases of the junction left unmatched. The CDR3 nucleotides read TGTGCCAGCAGCTTAAGGGGACTAGCGGGGGCCACCTCCTACAATGAGCAGTTCTTC. Protein: CASSLRGLAGATSYNEQFF.

The chain employs TRBV6-5 and TRBJ2-7; no clear D gene. The CDR3 covers 12 residues. The germline CDR1 and CDR2 sequences are MNHEY and SVGAGI. V was clipped by 4 bases and J by 6 bases, with 10 bases between them. CDR3 nucleotide sequence: TGTGCCAGCAGTTCCCCGGCGGCCGAGCAGTACTTC. The encoded protein is CASSSPAAEQYF.

V usage is TRBV14 and J usage is TRBJ1-6; D remains ambiguous. This CDR3 is built from 15 residues. CDR1 and CDR2 (germline): SGHDN, FVKESK. Trimming removed 1 base at V and 0 bases at J, with 4 bases between. The CDR3 DNA follows: TGTGCCAGCAGCCAAGGTAGCTCCTATAATTCACCCCTCCACTTT. It encodes CASSQGSSYNSPLHF.

The chain is built from TRBV18 and TRBJ1-5; D is ambiguous. Germline V lookup: CDR1 KGHSH, CDR2 LQKENI. The ends were cut back, 3 bases at V and 1 base at J, with 1 base in the middle. The CDR3 runs to 12 residues. The CDR3 reads CASSPSNQPQHF. The CDR3, as DNA: TGTGCCAGCTCACCGAGCAATCAGCCCCAGCATTTT. The complete variable domain, with remaining parts taken from reference TRBV18 and TRBJ1-5, reads NAGVMQNPRHLVRRRGQEARLRCSPMKGHSHVYWYRQLPEEGLKFMVYLQKENIIDESGMPKERFSAEFPKEGPSILRIQQVVRGDSAAYFCASSPSNQPQHFGDGTRLSIL.

V gene TRBV3-1 (or the pseudogene TRBV3-2) combines with J gene TRBJ2-7, with D uncertain. Per germline, CDR1 LGHDT and CDR2 YNNKEL (reference sequence). V lost 2 bases and J 0 bases, leaving 8 bases between the germline ends. CDR3 length: 14 residues. The CDR3 coding sequence is TGTGCCAGCAGCCAAACGGTAAGCTCCTACGAGCAGTACTTC. Protein product: CASSQTVSSYEQYF.

This chain links TRBV18 with TRBJ1-2; the match to TRBD1 covers 7 bases. Germline V gives CDR1 KGHSH, CDR2 LQKENI. The CDR3 contains 13 residues. V lost 6 bases, J lost 6 bases, and 7 bases stayed unmatched. Here the CDR3 DNA reads TGTGCCAGCTCTCCTACTCAGGGGGATGGCTACACCTTC. Translated, it gives CASSPTQGDGYTF.

CDR3 sequence: CASRDRGGNTEAFF. The CDR3 nucleotides are TGTGCCAGCAGGGACAGGGGGGGGAACACTGAAGCTTTCTTT. This chain joins TRBV2 and TRBJ1-1, with TRBD1 matching 10 bases. CDR1 is SNHLY and CDR2 is FYNNEI in the germline V gene. V gave up 6 bases and J gave up 1 base; unmatched junction bases: 2. The CDR3 loop spans 14 amino acids.

This chain links TRBV4-3 with TRBJ1-5; no definite D call. With 0 bases removed from V and 5 bases from J, the gap between germline ends came to 5 bases. The CDR3 is 13 residues long. Germline V gives CDR1 LGHNA, CDR2 YSLEER. In DNA, the CDR3 is TGCGCCAGCAGCCAAGACAGCTATCAGCCCCAGCATTTT. The encoded protein is CASSQDSYQPQHF.

The chain has TRBV29-1 and TRBJ2-7; perhaps TRBD2 as D (6 bases). The germline V gene has CDR1 SQVTM and CDR2 ANQGSEA. The CDR3 has 14 amino acids. Trimming took off 5 bases at V and 6 bases at J, with 20 bases between the two ends. CDR3 sequence reads: CSVSPPGGGVEQYF. The DNA of the CDR3 is TGCAGCGTTTCTCCCCCCGGTGGAGGGGTCGAGCAGTACTTC.

The V and J genes are TRBV14 and TRBJ1-4; D uncertain. CDR1 is SGHDN, CDR2 FVKESK, per germline. The ends were cut back, 3 bases at V and 7 bases at J, with 21 bases in the middle. The CDR3 extends over 17 amino acids. The chain's CDR3 is CASSQRALGHLGEKLFF. Here the CDR3 DNA reads TGTGCCAGCAGCCAGAGGGCCTTAGGCCACTTAGGTGAAAAACTGTTTTTT.

This clone has only one observation. The chain carries TRBV9 and TRBJ1-4, with D perhaps TRBD1 (5 bases). The V end lost 0 bases, the J end lost 4 bases, and 13 bases lay between the germline ends. The V gene's germline CDR1 is SGDLS and CDR2 YYNGEE. The CDR3 extends over 16 amino acids. The CDR3 sequence is CASSVGGGAVNEKLFF. In DNA form, the CDR3 reads TGTGCCAGCAGCGTAGGAGGTGGGGCTGTTAATGAAAAACTGTTTTTT.

This rearrangement joins TRBV6-5 to TRBJ1-6, with unresolved D. The germline CDR1 and CDR2 sequences are MNHEY and SVGAGI. V lost 0 bases and J lost 4, with 1 base in between. The CDR3 spans 13 residues. The CDR3 protein is CASSYSYNSPLHF. In DNA, the CDR3 is TGTGCCAGCAGTTACTCTTATAATTCACCCCTCCACTTT.

The chain carries TRBV18 and TRBJ1-5; TRBD1 matches at 7 bases. V trimming: 3 bases; J trimming: 5 bases; junction bases outside the gene matches: 4. Germline assignment: CDR1 KGHSH and CDR2 LQKENI. The CDR3 sequence is 14 residues long. The CDR3 DNA follows: TGTGCCAGCTCACCGACAGGGCCCTATCAGCCCCAGCATTTT. It translates to CASSPTGPYQPQHF.

The V and J genes are TRBV30 and TRBJ1-4; maybe TRBD1 (5 bases). Looked up from germline, CDR1 is GTSNPN and CDR2 is SVGIG (reference sequence). The CDR3 has 13 residues. V shed 0 bases and J shed 9 bases, with 11 bases lying between them. CDR3 protein: CAWSVRAGQKLFF. CDR3 DNA: TGTGCCTGGAGTGTACGGGCAGGGCAAAAACTGTTTTTT.

Points on this clone: At one boundary the junction diverges from the germline segment, which might be a read error. This sequence joins TRBV2 and TRBJ2-5; D gene uncertain. The CDR3 runs to 13 residues. Looked up from germline, CDR1 is SNHLY and CDR2 is FYNNEI. The CDR3 DNA reads as TGTGCCAGTCTATTTGGGATCCAAGGGACCCAGTACTTC. Protein sequence: CASLFGIQGTQYF.